What follows are 13 T cell receptor beta chains derived from one specimen sequenced in a study of blood T cell repertoires in COVID-19. Data came from immunoSEQ multiplex PCR; TCRdb stores just in-frame clones and leaves some out. The table records over 350,000 clones, roughly 92% of them present only once. The sample consisted of PBMCs or T cells enriched from blood (not recorded which). These receptors were taken from a woman in her 40s who had been exposed to COVID-19.

The rearrangement joins TRBV15 to TRBJ2-7; 8 nucleotides line up with TRBD1. The CDR3 runs to 13 residues. V was pared by 3 bases and J by 5 bases, with 3 bases of the junction left unmatched. Germline V gene sequence: CDR1 LNHNV, CDR2 YYDKDF (reference sequence). Here the CDR3 DNA reads TGTGCCACCAGCAGGGACAGGGAGGACGAGCAGTACTTC. The encoded protein is CATSRDREDEQYF.

The chain is built from TRBV7-8 and TRBJ1-1; no clear D. Trimming removed 5 bases at V and 0 bases at J, with 13 bases between. Germline V CDR1 and CDR2: SGHVS, FQNEAQ. The CDR3 has 15 amino acids. CDR3 sequence (DNA): TGTGCCAGCAGCCCGGAGGTTGGGTTGAACACTGAAGCTTTCTTT. Amino acid sequence: CASSPEVGLNTEAFF.

The J gene is TRBJ2-7, the V gene TRBV15; 8 bases map to TRBD1. CDR1 LNHNV and CDR2 YYDKDF come from the germline V gene (reference sequence). The CDR3 covers 15 residues. Trimming cost V 1 base and J 2 bases; bases outside gene matches: 4. The CDR3 loop reads CATSRVQGAPYEQYF. CDR3 in DNA: TGTGCCACCAGCAGAGTTCAGGGGGCCCCCTACGAGCAGTACTTC.

The CDR3 is CASSPNRGTGELFF. In DNA, the CDR3 is TGTGCCAGCAGTCCTAACAGGGGAACCGGGGAGCTGTTTTTT. The rearrangement links TRBV7-3 to TRBJ2-2; 7 bases are shared with TRBD1. The CDR3 spans 14 residues. J was trimmed by 5 bases and V by 6 bases; bases with no gene match: 6. From germline, CDR1 is SGHTA and CDR2 FQGTGA.

The chain links TRBV3-1 (or the pseudogene TRBV3-2) to TRBJ2-5; D is unclear. V was pared by 4 bases and J by 5 bases, with 5 bases between. The CDR3 is 11 residues long. CDR1 is LGHDT and CDR2 is YNNKEL in the germline V gene (reference sequence). The CDR3 DNA reads as TGTGCCAGCAGCCCCCTGGAGACCCAGTACTTC. Translating gives CASSPLETQYF.

The chain uses TRBV12-3 or TRBV12-4 and TRBJ1-6, with D unresolved. V lost 2 bases and J lost 10, with 6 bases in between. The CDR3 consists of 12 residues. In DNA, the CDR3 is TGTGCCAGCAGTTTATGGAGGTCACCCCTCCACTTT. This sequence encodes CASSLWRSPLHF.

V is TRBV6-5 and J is TRBJ1-3; D is unclear. Germline-derived CDR1 and CDR2 are MNHEY and SVGAGI. The ends were cut back, 6 bases at V and 9 bases at J, with 15 bases in the middle. This CDR3 has 13 residues. The CDR3 DNA reads TGTGCCAGCAGCCCCTTCCTTCGAGGCACCATATATTTT. Protein: CASSPFLRGTIYF.

V gene TRBV7-2 combines with J gene TRBJ1-1; TRBD1 might be the D (5 bases). V was clipped by 8 bases and J by 0 bases, with 13 bases between them. Germline V CDR1 and CDR2: SGHTA, FQGNSA. The CDR3 extends over 14 amino acids. The CDR3 spells CASSTGPVNTEAFF. In DNA, the CDR3 is TGTGCCAGCTCCACAGGCCCAGTGAACACTGAAGCTTTCTTT.

The gene calls are TRBV7-8 and TRBJ1-6; perhaps TRBD1 as D (6 bases). The CDR3 is 15 residues long. V gave up 3 bases and J gave up 6 bases, with 12 bases separating them. From germline, CDR1 is SGHVS and CDR2 FQNEAQ. Here the CDR3 DNA reads TGTGCCAGCAGCTTTGGGGGGGCTGGTAATTCACCCCTCCACTTT. It translates to CASSFGGAGNSPLHF.

The chain joins TRBV6-5 to TRBJ1-1, with 9 positions matching TRBD1. V was clipped by 6 bases and J by 4 bases; unmatched bases: 3. The CDR3 is 13 amino acids. Germline CDR1 is MNHEY and CDR2 is SVGAGI. The CDR3 spells CASRTGGVTEAFF. CDR3 sequence (DNA): TGTGCCAGCAGAACAGGGGGCGTCACTGAAGCTTTCTTT.

The V call is TRBV19, the J call TRBJ2-2; a possible D gene is TRBD1 (6 bases). Germline CDR1 reads LNHDA; CDR2 reads SQIVND (reference sequence). The V gene lost 6 bases and the J gene lost 8 bases, with 16 bases spanning the gap. CDR3 length: 14 amino acids. CDR3 sequence: CASSDQGRGGELFF. The CDR3 bases are TGTGCCAGTAGCGACCAGGGAAGGGGGGGGGAGCTGTTTTTT.

This sequence joins TRBV7-2 and TRBJ1-3; 7 bases match TRBD1. The CDR3 length is 17 residues. The germline V gene encodes CDR1 SGHTA and CDR2 FQGNSA. The junction had 7 bases not matched to a gene; V was cut back by 2 bases and J by 0 bases. CDR3 in DNA: TGTGCCAGCAGCTTATCCGGGACAGCCCTCTCTGGAAACACCATATATTTT. Protein sequence: CASSLSGTALSGNTIYF.

The chain has TRBV24-1 and TRBJ1-4; 9 nucleotides match TRBD1. The CDR3 has 14 amino acids. The V and J ends lost 12 bases and 11 bases, in that order; junction bases with no gene match: 15. Germline CDR1 is KGHDR and CDR2 is SFDVKD. Here the CDR3 DNA reads TGTGCCGCCACTCCGGGACAGGGTGGGATTAAACTGTTTTTT. Its translation: CAATPGQGGIKLFF.